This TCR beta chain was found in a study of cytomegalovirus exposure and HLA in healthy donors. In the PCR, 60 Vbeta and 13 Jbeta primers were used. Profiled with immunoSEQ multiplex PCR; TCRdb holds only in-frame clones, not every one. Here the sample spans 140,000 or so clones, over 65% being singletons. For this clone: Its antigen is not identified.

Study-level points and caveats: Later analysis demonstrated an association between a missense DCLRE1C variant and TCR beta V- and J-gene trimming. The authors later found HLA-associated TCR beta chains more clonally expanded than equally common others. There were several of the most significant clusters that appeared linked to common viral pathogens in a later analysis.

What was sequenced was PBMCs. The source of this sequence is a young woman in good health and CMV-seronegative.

This chain's CDR3 is CAWGDWGVTLTGELFF. The CDR3 DNA reads as TGTGCCTGGGGGGATTGGGGGGTAACCCTTACCGGGGAGCTGTTTTTT. The J gene is TRBJ2-2, the V gene TRBV30; weak D call: TRBD2 (6 bases). The CDR3 consists of 16 residues. Germline CDR1 GTSNPN, CDR2 SVGIG (reference sequence). With 5 bases removed from V and 5 bases from J, the gap between germline ends came to 21 bases.